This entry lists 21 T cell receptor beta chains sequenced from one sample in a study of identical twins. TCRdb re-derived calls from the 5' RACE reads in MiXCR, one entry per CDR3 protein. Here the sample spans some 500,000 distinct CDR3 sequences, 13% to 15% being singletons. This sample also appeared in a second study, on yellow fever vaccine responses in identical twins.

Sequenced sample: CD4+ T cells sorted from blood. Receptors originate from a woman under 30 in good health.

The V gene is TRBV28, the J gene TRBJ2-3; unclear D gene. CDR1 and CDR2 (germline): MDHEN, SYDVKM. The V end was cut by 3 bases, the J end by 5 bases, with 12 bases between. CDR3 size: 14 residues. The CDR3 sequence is CASSFWEGGDTQYF. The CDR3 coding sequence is TGTGCCAGCAGTTTCTGGGAAGGTGGAGATACGCAGTATTTT.

The CDR3 region has the DNA TGTGCCAGCAGCCAAGGCACAGGGGGGTTGTTCGAGCAGTACTTC. It is translated as CASSQGTGGLFEQYF. J is TRBJ2-7 and V is TRBV12-3 or TRBV12-4; TRBD1 agrees at 8 bases. CDR3 length: 15 amino acids. V was clipped by 6 bases and J by 6 bases; unmatched bases: 13.

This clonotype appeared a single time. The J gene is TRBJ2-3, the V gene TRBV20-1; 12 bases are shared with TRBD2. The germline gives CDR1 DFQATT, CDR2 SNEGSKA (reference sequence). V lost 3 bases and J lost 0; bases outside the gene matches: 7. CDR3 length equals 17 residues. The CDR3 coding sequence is TGCAGTGCTAGTTTACTAGCGGGGGGTTCTAGCACAGATACGCAGTATTTT. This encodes CSASLLAGGSSTDTQYF.

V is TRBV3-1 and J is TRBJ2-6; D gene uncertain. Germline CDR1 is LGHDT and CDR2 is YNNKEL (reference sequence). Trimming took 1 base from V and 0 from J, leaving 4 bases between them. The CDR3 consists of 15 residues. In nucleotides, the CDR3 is TGTGCCAGCAGCCAAGCGGCCTCTGGGGCCAACGTCCTGACTTTC. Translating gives CASSQAASGANVLTF.

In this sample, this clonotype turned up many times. CDR3 coding DNA: TGTGCCACCAGCACTTCAGGGGGAACCTACAATGAGCAGTTCTTC. Translation: CATSTSGGTYNEQFF. V is TRBV15 and J is TRBJ2-1; 7 nucleotides line up with TRBD1. Germline V gene lookup returns CDR1 LNHNV and CDR2 YYDKDF (reference sequence). This CDR3 has 15 residues. V dropped 4 bases and J dropped 2; count of bases not matched to a gene: 5.

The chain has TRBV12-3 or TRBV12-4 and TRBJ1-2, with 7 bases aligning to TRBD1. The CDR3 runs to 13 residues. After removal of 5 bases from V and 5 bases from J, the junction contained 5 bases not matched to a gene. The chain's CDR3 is CASSPDRPYGYTF. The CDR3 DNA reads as TGTGCCAGCAGTCCGGACAGGCCTTATGGCTACACCTTC.

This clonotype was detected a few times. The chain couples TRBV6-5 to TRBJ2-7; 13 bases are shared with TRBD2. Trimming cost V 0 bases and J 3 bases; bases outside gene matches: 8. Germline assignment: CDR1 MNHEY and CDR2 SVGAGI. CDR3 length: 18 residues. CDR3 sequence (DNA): TGTGCCAGCAGTTACTCGACTAGCGGGAGGCACTTAGACTACGAGCAGTACTTC. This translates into CASSYSTSGRHLDYEQYF.

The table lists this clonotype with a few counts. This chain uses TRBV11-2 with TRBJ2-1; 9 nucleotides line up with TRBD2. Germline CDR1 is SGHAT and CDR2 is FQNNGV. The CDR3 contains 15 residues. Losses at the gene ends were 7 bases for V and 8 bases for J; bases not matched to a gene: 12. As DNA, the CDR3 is TGTGCCAGCATCCTCCGGGTAGCGGGGGAGGATGAGCAGTTCTTC. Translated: CASILRVAGEDEQFF.

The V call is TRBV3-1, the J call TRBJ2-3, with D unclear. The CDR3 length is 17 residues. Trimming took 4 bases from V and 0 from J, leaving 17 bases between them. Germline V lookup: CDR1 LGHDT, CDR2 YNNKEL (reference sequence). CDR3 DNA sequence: TGTGCCAGCAGCCCACCCTTCCGGGCTACTAGCACAGATACGCAGTATTTT. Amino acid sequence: CASSPPFRATSTDTQYF.

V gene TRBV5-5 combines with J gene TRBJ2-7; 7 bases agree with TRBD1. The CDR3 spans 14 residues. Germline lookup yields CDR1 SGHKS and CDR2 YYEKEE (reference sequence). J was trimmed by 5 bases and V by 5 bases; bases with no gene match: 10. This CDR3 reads CASRARGRTDEQYF. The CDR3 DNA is TGTGCCAGCAGGGCGAGGGGGCGCACCGACGAGCAGTACTTC.

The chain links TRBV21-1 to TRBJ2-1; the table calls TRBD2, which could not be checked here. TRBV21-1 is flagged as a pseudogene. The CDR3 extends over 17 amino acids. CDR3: CASSRRLPAGPYNEQFF. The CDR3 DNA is TGTGCCAGCAGCAGAAGATTACCAGCGGGGCCTTACAATGAGCAGTTCTTC.

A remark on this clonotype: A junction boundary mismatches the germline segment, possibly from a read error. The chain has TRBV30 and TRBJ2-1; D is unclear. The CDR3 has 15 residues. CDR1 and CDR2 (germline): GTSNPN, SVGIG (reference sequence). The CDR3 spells CAWSVRTRSSNEQFF. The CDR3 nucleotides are TGTGCCTGGAGTGTACGGACCCGGTCCTCCAATGAGCAGTTCTTC. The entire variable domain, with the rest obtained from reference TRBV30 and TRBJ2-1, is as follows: SQTIHQWPATLVQPVGSPLSLECTVEGTSNPNLYWYRQAAGRGLQLLFYSVGIGQISSEVPQNLSASRPQDRQFILSSKKLLLSDSGFYLCAWSVRTRSSNEQFFGPGTRLTVL.

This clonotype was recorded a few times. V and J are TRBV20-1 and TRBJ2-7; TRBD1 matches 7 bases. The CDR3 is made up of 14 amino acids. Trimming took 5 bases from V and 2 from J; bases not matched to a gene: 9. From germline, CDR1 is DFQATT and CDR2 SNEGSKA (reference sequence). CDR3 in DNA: TGCAGTGCTCCCCCAGGGGGTCGCGCCTACGAGCAGTACTTC. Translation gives CSAPPGGRAYEQYF.

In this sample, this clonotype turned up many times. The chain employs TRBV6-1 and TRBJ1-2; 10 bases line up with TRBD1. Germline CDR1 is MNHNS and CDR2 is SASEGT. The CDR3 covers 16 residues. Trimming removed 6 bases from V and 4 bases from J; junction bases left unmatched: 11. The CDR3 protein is CASRAAQGQGFYGYTF. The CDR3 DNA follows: TGTGCCAGCAGGGCTGCGCAGGGACAGGGGTTCTATGGCTACACCTTC.

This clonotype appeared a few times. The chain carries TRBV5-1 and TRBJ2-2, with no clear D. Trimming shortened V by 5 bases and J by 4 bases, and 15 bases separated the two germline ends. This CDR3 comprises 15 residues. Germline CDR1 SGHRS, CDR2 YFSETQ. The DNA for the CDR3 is TGCGCCAGCAGTAGCTTGCCGGAATCCACCGGGGAGCTGTTTTTT. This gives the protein CASSSLPESTGELFF.

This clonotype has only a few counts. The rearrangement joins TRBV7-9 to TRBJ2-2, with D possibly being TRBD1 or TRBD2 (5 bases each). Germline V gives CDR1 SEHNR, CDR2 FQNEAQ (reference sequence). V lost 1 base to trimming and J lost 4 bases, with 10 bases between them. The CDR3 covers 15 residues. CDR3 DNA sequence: TGTGCCAGCAGCTTAGACACCGGGACCACCGGGGAGCTGTTTTTT. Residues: CASSLDTGTTGELFF. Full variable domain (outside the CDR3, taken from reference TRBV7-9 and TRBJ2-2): DTGVSQNPRHKITKRGQNVTFRCDPISEHNRLYWYRQTLGQGPEFLTYFQNEAQLEKSRLLSDRFSAERPKGSFSTLEIQRTEQGDSAMYLCASSLDTGTTGELFFGEGSRLTVL.

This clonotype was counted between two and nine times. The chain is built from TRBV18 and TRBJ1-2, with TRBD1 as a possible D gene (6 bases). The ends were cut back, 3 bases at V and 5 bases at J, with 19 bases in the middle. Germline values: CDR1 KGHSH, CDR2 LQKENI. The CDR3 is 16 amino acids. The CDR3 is CASSPGAAATFYGYTF. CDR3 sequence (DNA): TGTGCCAGCTCACCGGGGGCTGCAGCAACTTTTTATGGCTACACCTTC.

CDR3 loop: CASSLIRASGASTDTQYF. The CDR3 coding sequence is TGTGCCAGCAGCTTAATCAGGGCTAGCGGGGCTAGCACAGATACGCAGTATTTT. The rearrangement links TRBV7-6 to TRBJ2-3, with 9 positions matching TRBD2. CDR1 and CDR2 (germline): SGHVS, FNYEAQ. V gave up 2 bases and J gave up 0 bases; unmatched junction bases: 9. CDR3 length: 18 residues.

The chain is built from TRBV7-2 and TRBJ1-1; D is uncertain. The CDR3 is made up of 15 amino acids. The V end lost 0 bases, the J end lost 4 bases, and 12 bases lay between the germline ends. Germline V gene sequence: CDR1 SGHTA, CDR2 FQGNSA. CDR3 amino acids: CASSLAQAWSTEAFF. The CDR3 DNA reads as TGTGCCAGCAGCTTAGCGCAGGCCTGGAGCACTGAAGCTTTCTTT.

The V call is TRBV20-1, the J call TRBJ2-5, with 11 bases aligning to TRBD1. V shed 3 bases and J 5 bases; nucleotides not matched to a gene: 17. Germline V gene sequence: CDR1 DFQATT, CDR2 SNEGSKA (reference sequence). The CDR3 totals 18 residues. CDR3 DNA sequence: TGCAGTGCTAGGATCGCATCCTCCGGACAGGGGGCGCGGGAGACCCAGTACTTC. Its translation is CSARIASSGQGARETQYF.

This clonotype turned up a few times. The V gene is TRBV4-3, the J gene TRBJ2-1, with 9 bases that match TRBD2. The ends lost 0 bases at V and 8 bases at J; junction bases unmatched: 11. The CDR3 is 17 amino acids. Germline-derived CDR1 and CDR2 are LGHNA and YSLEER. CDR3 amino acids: CASSQDVFGGRGYEQFF. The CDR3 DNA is TGCGCCAGCAGCCAAGATGTGTTTGGCGGGAGGGGCTATGAGCAGTTCTTC.